This TCR beta chain was identified during a study of blood T cells in healthy people across ages. Study conclusions and caveats: PBMCs were not sorted, which prevented a conclusive comparison of naive versus antigen-experienced cells. Per million T cells, TCR beta diversity dropped roughly linearly as age increased.

It was with a sample-barcoded 5' primer and a J-beta primer mix that a second PCR of about 6 to 12 cycles was run. TCRdb passed the 5' RACE reads through MiXCR, listing each CDR3 protein once. Of over a million distinct CDR3 sequences in the sample, about 43% were seen once. V was clipped by 5 bases and J by 3 bases; unmatched bases: 6. Germline lookup yields CDR1 LGHDT and CDR2 YNNKEL (reference sequence). CDR3 size: 15 residues. With respect to this clonotype: The antigen remains undetermined.

In terms of origin and age, donors were healthy Caucasian individuals from Russia aged about 6 to 90. The clonotype was recovered from a woman under 30 in good health. Sequenced material: blood. The J gene is TRBJ2-7, the V gene TRBV3-1; 11 bases are a match to TRBD2. The CDR3 spells CASSETSGSFYEQYF. CDR3 coding DNA: TGTGCCAGCAGCGAAACTAGCGGGAGTTTCTACGAGCAGTACTTC.